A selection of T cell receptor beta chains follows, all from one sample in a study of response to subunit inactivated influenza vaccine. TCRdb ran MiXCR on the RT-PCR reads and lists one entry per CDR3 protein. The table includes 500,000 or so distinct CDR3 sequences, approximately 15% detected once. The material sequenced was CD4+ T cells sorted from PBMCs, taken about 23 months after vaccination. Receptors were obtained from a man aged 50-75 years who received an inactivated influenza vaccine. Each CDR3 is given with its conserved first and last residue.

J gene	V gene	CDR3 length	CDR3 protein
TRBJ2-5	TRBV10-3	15	CAISEGLAGGETQYF
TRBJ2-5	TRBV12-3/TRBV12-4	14	CASSQSGSQETQYF
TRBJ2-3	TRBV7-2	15	CASSSGGRSTDTQYF
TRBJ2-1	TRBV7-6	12	CASSGSGREQFF
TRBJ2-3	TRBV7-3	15	CASSAGTSGRVTQYF
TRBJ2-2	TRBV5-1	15	CASSFDSNLSGELFF
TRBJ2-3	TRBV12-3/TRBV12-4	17	CASSSPRRGALSDTQYF
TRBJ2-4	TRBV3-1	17	CASSQEIPGPVKNIQYF
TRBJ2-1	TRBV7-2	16	CASSLGVSGTYNEQFF
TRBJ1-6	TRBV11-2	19	CASKAGTGELGSYNSPLHF
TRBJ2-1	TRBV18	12	CASSPETGRNFF
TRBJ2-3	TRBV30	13	CAWRKPSTDTQYF
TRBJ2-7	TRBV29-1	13	CSTQRDPLAEQYF
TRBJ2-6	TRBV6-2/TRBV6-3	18	CASRTPLAGVSGANVLTF
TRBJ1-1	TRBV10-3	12	CAISGIDTEAFF
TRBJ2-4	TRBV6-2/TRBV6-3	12	CASSYRSGIQYF
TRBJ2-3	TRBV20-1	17	CSASRPGVTLRTDTQYF
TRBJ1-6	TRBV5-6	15	CASSFQGDIGSPLHF
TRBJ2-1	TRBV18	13	CASSPAMHHEQFF
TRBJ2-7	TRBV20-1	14	CSARRPGTYYEQYF
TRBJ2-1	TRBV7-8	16	CASSHPGGDGYNEQFF
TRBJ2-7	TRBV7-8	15	CASTILAGEVYEQYF
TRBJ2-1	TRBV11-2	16	CASSLEGKSSYNEQFF
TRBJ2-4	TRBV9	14	CASSGSGVRNIQYF
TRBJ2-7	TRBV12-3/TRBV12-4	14	CASSSRPGPYEQYF
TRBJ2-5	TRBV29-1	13	CSVVAGQGETQYF
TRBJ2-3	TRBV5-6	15	CASSHVAVHTDTQYF
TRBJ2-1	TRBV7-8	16	CASSYRLAGDVNEQFF
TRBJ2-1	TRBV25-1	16	CASSEGWRSSYNEQFF
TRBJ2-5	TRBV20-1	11	CSALAEETQYF